This is a list of T cell receptor beta chains from one sample in a study of Tregs in tolerant kidney transplant recipients. The assay was immunoSEQ multiplex PCR, and TCRdb's table has in-frame clones only and misses some. This table holds 75,000 to 95,000 clones, around 90% found once. Sequenced material: CD8+ T cells from blood. Source of these receptors: a human donor in good health. Both conserved end residues are trimmed from each CDR3.

V,J,CDR3
TRBV5-5,TRBJ2-7,ASSFRLAPQYEQY
TRBV5-4,TRBJ1-1,ASSLGAGTEAF
TRBV29-1,TRBJ2-3,SVEGQGTDTQY
TRBV11-2,TRBJ1-1,ASSFRDRDPLEAF
TRBV19,TRBJ1-2,ASSTTPWEDSYGYT
TRBV5-6,TRBJ1-2,ASSMPRETNYGYT
TRBV5-5,TRBJ1-6,ASSRYQEMEVDSPLH
TRBV9,TRBJ1-1,ASSLGDVRGHEAF
TRBV6-1,TRBJ1-1,ASRQTGIRPEAF
TRBV9,TRBJ1-1,ASSVDGDRVFPGKAF
TRBV27,TRBJ2-7,ASSRSPGTGLSEQY
TRBV7-6,TRBJ2-7,ASSSGQGALRYEQY
TRBV6-5,TRBJ2-5,ASSPGTQGKTQY
TRBV4-2,TRBJ2-3,ASSQGVASGADTQY
TRBV11-2,TRBJ1-1,ASMYRGRNTEAF
TRBV5-5,TRBJ2-7,ASIPLGGAYEQY
TRBV6-4,TRBJ2-1,ASSDLGARPNEQF
TRBV5-6,TRBJ1-1,ASSLREGDTEAF
TRBV4-1,TRBJ2-1,ASSQVPGDTYNEQF
TRBV7-9,TRBJ2-5,ASSFSGVQQETQY
TRBV13,TRBJ2-7,ASSLGQGGYEQY